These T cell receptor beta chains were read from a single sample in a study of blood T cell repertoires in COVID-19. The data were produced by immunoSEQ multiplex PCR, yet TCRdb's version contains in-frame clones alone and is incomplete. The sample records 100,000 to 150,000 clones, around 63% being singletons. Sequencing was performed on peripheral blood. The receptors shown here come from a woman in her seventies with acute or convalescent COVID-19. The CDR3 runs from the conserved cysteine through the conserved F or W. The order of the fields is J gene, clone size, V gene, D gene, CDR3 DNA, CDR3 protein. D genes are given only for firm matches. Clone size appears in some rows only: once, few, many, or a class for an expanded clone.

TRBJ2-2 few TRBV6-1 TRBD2 TGTGCCAGCAGTGACCTAGCGGGAAGCACCGGGGAGCTGTTTTTT CASSDLAGSTGELFF
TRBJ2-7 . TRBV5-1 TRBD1 TGCGCCAGCAGCTTGACCAGGGGGCTGGACGAGCAGTACTTC CASSLTRGLDEQYF
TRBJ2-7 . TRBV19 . TGTGCCAGTAGTATAAATGTTGCAGGGTCACACGAGCAGTACTTC CASSINVAGSHEQYF
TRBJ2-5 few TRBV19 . TGTGCCAGTAGCTCACTGGGGGGAAACCAAGAGACCCAGTACTTC CASSSLGGNQETQYF
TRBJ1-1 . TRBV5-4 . TGTGCCAGCAGCCCCTCGGGAGGGAAGAACACTGAAGCTTTCTTT CASSPSGGKNTEAFF
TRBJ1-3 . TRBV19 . TGTGCCAGTAGTCGTCGGACAGCCCTCGGATTAAACACCATATATTTT CASSRRTALGLNTIYF
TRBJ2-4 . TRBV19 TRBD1 TGTGCCAGTAGTGCACCTTGGACAGGGTCGGCCAAAAACATTCAGTACTTC CASSAPWTGSAKNIQYF
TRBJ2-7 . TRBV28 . TGTGCCAGCAGTTTTCCCGGCAGGGCTCACGAGCAGTACTTC CASSFPGRAHEQYF
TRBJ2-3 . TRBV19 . TGTGCCAGTAGTATGACTGATACGCAGTATTTT CASSMTDTQYF
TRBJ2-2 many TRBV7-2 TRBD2 TGTGCCAGCAGCCCGGGGGGGCCTGCCGGGGAGCTGTTTTTT CASSPGGPAGELFF
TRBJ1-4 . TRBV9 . TGTGCCAGCAGCGTAGTGGGGGAGGATGAAAAACTGTTTTTT CASSVVGEDEKLFF
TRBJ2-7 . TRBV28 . TGTGCCAGCAGTTTCTCAGAAATCGTAGAGCAGTACTTC CASSFSEIVEQYF
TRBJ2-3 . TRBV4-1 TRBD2 TGCGCCAGCAGCCTGTCCGGGACTAGCGGGAGTGATACGCAGTATTTT CASSLSGTSGSDTQYF
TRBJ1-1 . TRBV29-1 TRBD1 TGCAGCGTTATGATACAGGGGCAACAGGGGACTGAAGCTTTCTTT CSVMIQGQQGTEAFF
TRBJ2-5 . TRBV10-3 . TGTGCCATCAGTGCCGGTGAAGAGACCCAGTACTTC CAISAGEETQYF
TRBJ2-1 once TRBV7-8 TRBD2 TGTGCCAGCAGCTTAATGGCTAGCGGGATGATGAACAATGAGCAGTTCTTC CASSLMASGMMNNEQFF
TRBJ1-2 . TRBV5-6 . TGTGCCAGCAGAAAGCGCGGGGACGGCACCTATGGCTACACCTTC CASRKRGDGTYGYTF
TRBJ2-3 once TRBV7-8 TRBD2 TGTGCCAGCAGCCTCCGGACTAGCGGGGGTGCAGATACGCAGTATTTT CASSLRTSGGADTQYF
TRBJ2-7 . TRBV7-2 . TGTGCCAGCAGCTTAGTGGGGGGTCCCAACTACGAGCAGTACTTC CASSLVGGPNYEQYF
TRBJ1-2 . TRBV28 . TGTGCCAGCAGTTTAGTGAGAAACTATGGCTACACCTTC CASSLVRNYGYTF
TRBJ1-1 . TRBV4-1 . TGCGCCAGCAGCCTGAGAGGGATAATGCAGGACACTGAAGCTTTCTTT CASSLRGIMQDTEAFF
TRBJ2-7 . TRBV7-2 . TGTGCCAGCAGCCCAATTGCGGGGCTGGGCGAGCAGTACTTC CASSPIAGLGEQYF
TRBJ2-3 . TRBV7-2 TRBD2 TGTGCCAGCAGCTCGACTAGCGGGGGGGTTGGGACGCAGTATTTT CASSSTSGGVGTQYF
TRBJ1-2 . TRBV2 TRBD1 TGTGCCAGCAGTGCCCGGACAGGGGCATTTATAGGCTACACCTTC CASSARTGAFIGYTF
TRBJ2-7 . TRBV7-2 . TGTGCCAGCAGCTTAGGACTAGAAGGGTACGAGCAGTACTTC CASSLGLEGYEQYF
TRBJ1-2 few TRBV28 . TGTGCCAGCAGCACCCAGAGGTATGGCTACACCTTC CASSTQRYGYTF
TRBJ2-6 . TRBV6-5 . TGTGCCGGAACTGGGGGCGCGGCTGGGGCCAACGTCCTGACTTTC CAGTGGAAGANVLTF
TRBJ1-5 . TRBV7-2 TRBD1 TGTGCCAGCAGCCCGTGGGGCAGGGGGCACGGACGGCAAACTCAGCCCCAGCATTTT CASSPWGRGHGRQTQPQHF
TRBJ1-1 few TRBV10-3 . TGTGCCATCAATAGTCCCGGGAATGAAGCTTTCTTT CAINSPGNEAFF
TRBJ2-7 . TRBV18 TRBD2 TGTGCCAGCTCACCCGGGAGGGGGGTCAACGAGCAGTACTTC CASSPGRGVNEQYF
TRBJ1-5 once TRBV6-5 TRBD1 TGTGCCAGCAGTCTACGGACAGGGTCCAATCAGCCCCAGCATTTT CASSLRTGSNQPQHF
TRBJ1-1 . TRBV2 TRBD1 TGTGCCAGCAGGACAAGGGGGCCTTACACTGAAGCTTTCTTT CASRTRGPYTEAFF
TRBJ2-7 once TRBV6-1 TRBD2 TGTGCCAGCAGTGCCAGACTAGCGGGGGGGCCAAGGGAGCAGTACTTC CASSARLAGGPREQYF
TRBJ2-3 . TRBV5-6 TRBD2 TGTGCCAGCAGCTTGGGACTAGCGGGGGGCATCACAGATACGCAGTATTTT CASSLGLAGGITDTQYF
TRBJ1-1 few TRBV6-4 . TGTGCCAGCAGCCCCCAGAGAGGGAGTTACACTGAAGCTTTCTTT CASSPQRGSYTEAFF
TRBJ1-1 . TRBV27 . TGTGCCAGCAGTACATACAGGAAAGAGAACACTGAAGCTTTCTTT CASSTYRKENTEAFF
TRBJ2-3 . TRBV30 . TGTGCCTGGAGTGCGACTAGAAGGCAGTATTTT CAWSATRRQYF
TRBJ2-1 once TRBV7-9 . TGTGCCAGCAGCTTAGTCCCCGGGAGCGCAGCGGATGAGCAGTTCTTC CASSLVPGSAADEQFF
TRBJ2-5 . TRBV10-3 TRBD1 TGTGCCATCAGCACCCCGGGACAGGGGGCTTTCTCGGAGACCCAGTACTTC CAISTPGQGAFSETQYF
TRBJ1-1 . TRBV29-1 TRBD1 TGCAGCGTTATCCGGGACAGGGGGCGCGGCACTGAAGCTTTCTTT CSVIRDRGRGTEAFF
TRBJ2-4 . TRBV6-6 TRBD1 TGTGCCAGCAGTTACTCAGGGGGCGCCAAAAACATTCAGTACTTC CASSYSGGAKNIQYF
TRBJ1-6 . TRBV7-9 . TGTGCCAGCAGCTTCACGGGCGGGGGCGATTCACCCCTCCACTTT CASSFTGGGDSPLHF
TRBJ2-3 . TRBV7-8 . TGTGCCAGCAGCTCAATTGTGAGGATTTTAGGTACGCAGTATTTT CASSSIVRILGTQYF
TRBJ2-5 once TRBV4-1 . TGCGCCAGCAGCCTCCAGACGGGGCAAGAGACCCAGTACTTC CASSLQTGQETQYF
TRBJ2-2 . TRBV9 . TGTGCCAGCAGCGTAGCTTGGGCGGGAACCACCGGGGAGCTGTTTTTT CASSVAWAGTTGELFF
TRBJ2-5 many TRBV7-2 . TGTGCCAGCAGCCTAGCAGGGGCCCAAGAGACCCAGTACTTC CASSLAGAQETQYF